This record concerns one TCR beta chain sequence. This sample was included in a study of blood T cell repertoires in COVID-19. Across the whole study: Collection of acute and convalescent COVID-19 samples took place in the United States, Italy and Spain.

Source study methods: Reference gene primer amplification yielded estimated nucleated cell counts. Generated by immunoSEQ multiplex PCR, the TCRdb table keeps only in-frame clones and is missing some. V and J calls plus clone size are reproduced from that table; the DNA served to infer D and trimming. The sample records around 200,000 clones, around 81% being singletons. This CDR3 comprises 15 residues. Germline values: CDR1 SGHNT, CDR2 YYREEE (reference sequence). Trimming took off 2 bases at V and 4 bases at J, with 14 bases between the two ends. The sequence came from a man in his fifties or sixties with active or convalescent COVID-19. Specimen: peripheral blood. The chain links TRBV5-4 to TRBJ2-3; D is perhaps TRBD1 (5 bases). The CDR3 nucleotides are TGTGCCAGCAGCTTCAGTGTGCAAGGGGCAGATACGCAGTATTTT. As protein: CASSFSVQGADTQYF.